The entry below describes one TCR beta chain. The source of the sample is a study of blood T cell repertoires in COVID-19. V was pared by 7 bases and J by 0 bases, with 13 bases between. Germline V gene lookup returns CDR1 SNHLY and CDR2 FYNNEI. This CDR3 comprises 15 residues. TCRdb's copy holds only in-frame clones and misses some; the assay was immunoSEQ multiplex PCR. This sample has roughly 170,000 clones, with more than 65% found just once. The chain has TRBV2 and TRBJ2-1, with D maybe TRBD1 (6 bases). The specimen was peripheral blood. This receptor was obtained from a woman aged 60-70 years with COVID-19, enrolled during active disease. The CDR3 region is CASTFRTDSYNEQFF. The CDR3 DNA sequence: TGTGCCAGCACCTTCAGGACAGACTCCTACAATGAGCAGTTCTTC.